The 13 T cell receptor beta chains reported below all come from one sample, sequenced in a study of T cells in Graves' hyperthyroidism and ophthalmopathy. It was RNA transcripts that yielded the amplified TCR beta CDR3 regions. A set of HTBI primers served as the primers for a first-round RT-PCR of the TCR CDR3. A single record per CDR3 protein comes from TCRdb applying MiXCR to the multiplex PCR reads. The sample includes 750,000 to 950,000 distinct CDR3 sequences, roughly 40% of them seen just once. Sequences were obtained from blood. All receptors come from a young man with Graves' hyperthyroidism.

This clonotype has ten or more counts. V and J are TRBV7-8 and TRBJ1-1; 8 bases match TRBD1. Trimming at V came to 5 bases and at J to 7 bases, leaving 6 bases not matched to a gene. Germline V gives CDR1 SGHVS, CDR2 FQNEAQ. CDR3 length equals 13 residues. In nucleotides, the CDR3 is TGTGCCAGCAGCGTTGACAGGGGCCGTGAAGCTTTCTTT. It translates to CASSVDRGREAFF.

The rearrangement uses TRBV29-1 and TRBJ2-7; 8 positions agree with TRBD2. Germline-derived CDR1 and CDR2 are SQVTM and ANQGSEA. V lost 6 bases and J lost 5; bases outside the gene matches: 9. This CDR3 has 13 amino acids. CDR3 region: CSVVLAGLDEQYF. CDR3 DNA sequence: TGCAGCGTCGTGCTAGCGGGCCTGGACGAGCAGTACTTC.

In nucleotides, the CDR3 is TGTGCCAGCAGCTCCCCTCTGGTAGATACGCAGTATTTT. It is translated as CASSSPLVDTQYF. The chain combines TRBV7-4 with TRBJ2-3, with D unclear. Germline V gene sequence: CDR1 SGHVT, CDR2 SQSDAQ. Trimming took 4 bases from V and 5 from J, leaving 10 bases between them. The CDR3 is 13 residues long.

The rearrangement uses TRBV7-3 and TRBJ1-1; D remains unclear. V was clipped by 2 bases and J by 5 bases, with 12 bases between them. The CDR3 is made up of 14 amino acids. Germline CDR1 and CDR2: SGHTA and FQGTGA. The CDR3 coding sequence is TGTGCCAGCAGCTTACATCGGGGAGGGACTGAAGCTTTCTTT. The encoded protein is CASSLHRGGTEAFF. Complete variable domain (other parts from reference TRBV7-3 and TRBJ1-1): GAGVSQTPSNKVTEKGKYVELRCDPISGHTALYWYRQSLGQGPEFLIYFQGTGAADDSGLPNDRFFAVRPEGSVSTLKIQRTERGDSAVYLCASSLHRGGTEAFFGQGTRLTVV.

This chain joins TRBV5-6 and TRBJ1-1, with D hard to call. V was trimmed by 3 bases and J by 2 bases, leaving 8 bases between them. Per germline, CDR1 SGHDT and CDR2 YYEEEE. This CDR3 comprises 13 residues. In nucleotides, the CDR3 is TGTGCCAGCAGCTACGGGATCAACACTGAAGCTTTCTTT. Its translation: CASSYGINTEAFF.

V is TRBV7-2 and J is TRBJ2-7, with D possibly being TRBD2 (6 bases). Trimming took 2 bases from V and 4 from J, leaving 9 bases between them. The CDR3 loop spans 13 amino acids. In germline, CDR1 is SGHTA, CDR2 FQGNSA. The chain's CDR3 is CASSLTRGYEQYF. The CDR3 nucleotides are TGTGCCAGCAGCTTAACACGGGGGTACGAGCAGTACTTC.

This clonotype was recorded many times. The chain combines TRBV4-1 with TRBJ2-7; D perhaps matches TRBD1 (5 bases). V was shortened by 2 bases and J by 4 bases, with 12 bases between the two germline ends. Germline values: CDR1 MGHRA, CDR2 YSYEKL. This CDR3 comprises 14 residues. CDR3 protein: CASSQSTAGYEQYF. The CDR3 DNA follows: TGCGCCAGCAGCCAATCGACAGCAGGATACGAGCAGTACTTC.

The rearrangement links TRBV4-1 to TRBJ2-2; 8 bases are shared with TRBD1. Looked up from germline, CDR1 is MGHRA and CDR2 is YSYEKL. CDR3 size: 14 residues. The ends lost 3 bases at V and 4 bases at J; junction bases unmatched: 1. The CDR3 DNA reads TGCGCCAGCAGCCAGCAGGGGGCCACCGGGGAGCTGTTTTTT. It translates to CASSQQGATGELFF.

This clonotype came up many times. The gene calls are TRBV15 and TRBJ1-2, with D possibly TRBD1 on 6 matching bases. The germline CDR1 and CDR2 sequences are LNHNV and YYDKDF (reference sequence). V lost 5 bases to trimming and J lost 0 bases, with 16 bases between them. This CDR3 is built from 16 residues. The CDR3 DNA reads TGTGCCACCAGCCCGTCTTCCGGGACACCTAACTATGGCTACACCTTC. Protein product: CATSPSSGTPNYGYTF.

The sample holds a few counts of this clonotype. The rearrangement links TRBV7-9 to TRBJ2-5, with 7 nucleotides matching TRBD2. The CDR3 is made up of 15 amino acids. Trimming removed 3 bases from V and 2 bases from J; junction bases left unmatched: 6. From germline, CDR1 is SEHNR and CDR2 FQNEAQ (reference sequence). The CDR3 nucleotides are TGTGCCAGCAGCTTGGTACCTAGCGGTCAAGAGACCCAGTACTTC. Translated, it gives CASSLVPSGQETQYF.

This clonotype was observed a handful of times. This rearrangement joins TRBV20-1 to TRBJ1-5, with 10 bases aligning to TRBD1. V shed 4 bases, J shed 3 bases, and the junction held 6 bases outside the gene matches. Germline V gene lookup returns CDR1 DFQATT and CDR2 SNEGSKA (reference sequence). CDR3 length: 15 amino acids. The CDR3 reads CSATRTGGTNQPQHF. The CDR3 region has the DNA TGCAGTGCTACTAGGACAGGGGGGACCAATCAGCCCCAGCATTTT.

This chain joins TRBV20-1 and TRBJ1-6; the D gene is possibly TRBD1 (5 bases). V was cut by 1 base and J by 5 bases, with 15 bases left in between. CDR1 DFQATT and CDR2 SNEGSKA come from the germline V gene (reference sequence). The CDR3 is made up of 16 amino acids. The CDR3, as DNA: TGCAGTGCTAGAGGACTAGCGGGGCCCAATAATTCACCCCTCCACTTT. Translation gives CSARGLAGPNNSPLHF.

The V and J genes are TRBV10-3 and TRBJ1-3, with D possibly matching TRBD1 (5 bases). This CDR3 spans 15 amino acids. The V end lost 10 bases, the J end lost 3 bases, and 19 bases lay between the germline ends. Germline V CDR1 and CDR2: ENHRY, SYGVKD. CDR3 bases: TGTGCCACTAGCGGCGGCAGGGCTGATGGAAACACCATATATTTT. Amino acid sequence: CATSGGRADGNTIYF.